The 21 T cell receptor beta chains listed next were all sequenced from one sample in a study of T cell repertoires in cytomegalovirus infection. No cognate antigen is known for these TCRs. TCRdb re-called the reads with MiXCR, one entry per CDR3 protein. This sample carries 360,000 or so distinct CDR3 sequences, about 35% of them seen once, and the ten largest clones take 13%. The source material was cultured PBMCs, sampled from culture after CMV antigen stimulation. These receptors were taken from a human donor in good health (CMV status not recorded). Some clones in this sample may be carry-over from other donors' samples.

V gene TRBV2 combines with J gene TRBJ1-6; 10 bases map to TRBD1. V lost 1 base and J lost 10; bases outside the gene matches: 4. Germline CDR1 reads SNHLY; CDR2 reads FYNNEI. CDR3 length: 15 amino acids. Written as DNA, the CDR3 is TGTGCCAGCAGTGAAGAAGGGACAGGGGTATCACCCCTCCACTTT. Amino acid sequence: CASSEEGTGVSPLHF. The whole variable domain, filled in from reference TRBV2 and TRBJ1-6, reads EPEVTQTPSHQVTQMGQEVILRCVPISNHLYFYWYRQILGQKVEFLVSFYNNEISEKSEIFDDQFSVERPDGSNFTLKIRSTKLEDSAMYFCASSEEGTGVSPLHFGNGTRLTVT.

This clonotype was seen a few times. The rearrangement links TRBV6-1 to TRBJ2-4; D not resolved. The germline gives CDR1 MNHNS, CDR2 SASEGT. V lost 4 bases to trimming and J lost 0 bases, with 7 bases between them. The CDR3 totals 14 residues. The CDR3 DNA is TGTGCCAGCAGTGTACGGATAGCCAAAAACATTCAGTACTTC. Its protein product is CASSVRIAKNIQYF.

This clonotype has only a few counts. The rearrangement links TRBV15 to TRBJ1-1, with TRBD1 matching 7 bases. Germline trimming cut 9 bases from V and 8 bases from J; bases unmatched to any gene: 12. CDR3 length: 13 amino acids. Germline V CDR1 and CDR2: LNHNV, YYDKDF (reference sequence). The CDR3 loop reads CATRDSRKEEAFF. The DNA for the CDR3 is TGTGCCACAAGGGACAGCCGTAAAGAAGAAGCTTTCTTT.

Ten or more counts support this clonotype. The V call is TRBV19, the J call TRBJ2-1; TRBD2 matches at 7 bases. Germline CDR1 LNHDA, CDR2 SQIVND (reference sequence). The CDR3 is made up of 15 amino acids. J lost 8 bases, V lost 6 bases, and 13 bases had no gene match. CDR3 sequence: CASSLGASGTHEQFF. CDR3 nucleotides: TGTGCCAGTAGCCTAGGGGCTAGCGGTACCCATGAGCAGTTCTTC.

This clonotype was recorded once. The chain has TRBV6-1 and TRBJ2-1, with D possibly called TRBD1 or TRBD2 (5 bases each). Germline CDR1 is MNHNS and CDR2 is SASEGT. The V gene lost 10 bases and the J gene lost 7 bases, with 17 bases spanning the gap. CDR3 length equals 13 residues. CDR3 region: CATDTGLTNEQFF. CDR3 coding DNA: TGTGCCACAGATACGGGGCTCACGAATGAGCAGTTCTTC.

This chain's CDR3 is CASSPSKQETQYF. For the CDR3, the DNA is TGTGCCAGTAGCCCTAGCAAACAAGAGACCCAGTACTTC. The rearrangement uses TRBV19 and TRBJ2-5; D possibly corresponds to TRBD2 (5 bases). Trimming removed 6 bases from V and 2 bases from J, with 10 bases in between. Germline loops: CDR1 LNHDA, CDR2 SQIVND (reference sequence). This CDR3 has 13 residues.

The rearrangement joins TRBV5-6 to TRBJ2-2; tentatively, D is TRBD2 (5 bases). The CDR3 covers 15 residues. V was clipped by 0 bases and J by 4 bases, with 10 bases between them. CDR1 is SGHDT, CDR2 YYEEEE, per germline. The CDR3 loop reads CASSLDREATGELFF. The CDR3 DNA is TGTGCCAGCAGCTTGGACCGGGAAGCCACCGGGGAGCTGTTTTTT.

This clonotype has more than one count but fewer than ten. The rearrangement uses TRBV13 and TRBJ2-1; 11 nucleotides agree with TRBD2. V lost 4 bases, J lost 8 bases, and 4 bases stayed unmatched. This CDR3 region has 14 residues. Germline assignment: CDR1 PRHDT and CDR2 FYEKMQ (reference sequence). The CDR3 sequence is CASSSLAGVHEQFF. DNA for the CDR3: TGTGCCAGCAGCTCACTAGCGGGAGTCCATGAGCAGTTCTTC.

This clonotype appeared a few times. The CDR3 sequence is CASSIEGNYEQYF. The CDR3 DNA sequence: TGTGCCAGTAGTATAGAGGGGAACTACGAGCAGTACTTC. The chain couples TRBV19 to TRBJ2-7; D is unresolved. The CDR3 runs to 13 residues. V was cut by 0 bases and J by 3 bases, with 6 bases left in between. Germline CDR1 is LNHDA and CDR2 is SQIVND (reference sequence).

This clonotype was detected a few times. The V gene is TRBV7-3, the J gene TRBJ1-1; no clear D. V gave up 5 bases and J gave up 0 bases, with 7 bases separating them. The CDR3 spans 13 residues. Per germline, CDR1 SGHTA and CDR2 FQGTGA. The CDR3 DNA sequence: TGTGCCAGCAGCACCCAAATGAACACTGAAGCTTTCTTT. It specifies CASSTQMNTEAFF.

The chain employs TRBV7-8 and TRBJ1-4; 7 nucleotides line up with TRBD1. Per germline, CDR1 SGHVS and CDR2 FQNEAQ. The CDR3 spans 15 residues. The ends lost 0 bases at V and 6 bases at J; junction bases unmatched: 4. This CDR3 reads CASSLAGQVDEKLFF. In DNA form, the CDR3 reads TGTGCCAGCAGCTTAGCTGGACAGGTCGATGAAAAACTGTTTTTT.

The chain uses TRBV7-8 and TRBJ2-2; 12 nucleotides agree with TRBD2. The CDR3 has 20 residues. With V trimmed by 5 bases and J by 2 bases, 15 bases remained unmatched. Germline CDR1 is SGHVS and CDR2 is FQNEAQ. The DNA for the CDR3 is TGTGCCAGCAGCGAGGGGACAGTACGACTAGCGGGAGTAAACACCGGGGAGCTGTTTTTT. Amino acids: CASSEGTVRLAGVNTGELFF.

The rearrangement links TRBV12-3 or TRBV12-4 to TRBJ2-1; D ambiguous. The CDR3 covers 14 residues. Trimming removed 1 base at V and 3 bases at J, with 7 bases between. CDR3 sequence: CASSLERFYNEQFF. CDR3 in DNA: TGTGCCAGCAGTTTAGAACGGTTCTACAATGAGCAGTTCTTC.

This chain uses TRBV20-1 with TRBJ2-1; 10 bases align to TRBD2. This CDR3 is built from 14 residues. V lost 6 bases and J lost 4; bases outside the gene matches: 6. CDR1 is DFQATT, CDR2 SNEGSKA, per germline (reference sequence). Here the CDR3 DNA reads TGCAGTGCCCCACTAGCGGGGTCTTACAATGAGCAGTTCTTC. It is translated as CSAPLAGSYNEQFF.

The chain combines TRBV7-6 with TRBJ2-1; 10 bases are shared with TRBD2. J lost 6 bases, V lost 0 bases, and 5 bases had no gene match. Germline values: CDR1 SGHVS, CDR2 FNYEAQ. The CDR3 runs to 16 residues. Here the CDR3 reads CASSLASSGRANEQFF. CDR3 nucleotide sequence: TGTGCCAGCAGCTTAGCGTCCAGCGGGAGGGCCAATGAGCAGTTCTTC.

This chain connects TRBV19 to TRBJ2-1; no clear D. The CDR3 has 14 residues. Between the trimmed V and J ends, which lost 3 bases and 8 bases, there was a span of 14 bases. Per the germline V gene, CDR1 is LNHDA and CDR2 is SQIVND (reference sequence). The DNA for the CDR3 is TGTGCCAGTAGTATCGCCACTGGAGCGCATGAGCAGTTCTTC. It specifies CASSIATGAHEQFF.

V is TRBV28 and J is TRBJ2-2; D is ambiguous. V was pared by 6 bases and J by 6 bases, with 5 bases between. Germline-derived CDR1 and CDR2 are MDHEN and SYDVKM. The CDR3 has 11 residues. This CDR3 reads CASSRSGELFF. Here the CDR3 DNA reads TGTGCCAGCAGCAGATCCGGGGAGCTGTTTTTT.

The chain combines TRBV7-2 with TRBJ2-2; D not certain. Germline V gene sequence: CDR1 SGHTA, CDR2 FQGNSA. With 5 bases removed from V and 3 bases from J, the gap between germline ends came to 7 bases. The CDR3 is made up of 13 amino acids. The CDR3 DNA reads TGTGCCAGCAGCCCCCAGCACACCGGGGAGCTGTTTTTT. This translates into CASSPQHTGELFF.

Many counts were recorded for this clonotype. The chain uses TRBV6-1 and TRBJ2-5; possible D gene TRBD1, 6 bases. This CDR3 region has 13 residues. Trimming took 5 bases from V and 1 from J, leaving 8 bases between them. CDR1 and CDR2 (germline): MNHNS, SASEGT. The CDR3 protein is CASSMGAQETQYF. CDR3 bases: TGTGCCAGCAGTATGGGGGCCCAAGAGACCCAGTACTTC.

This clonotype was observed a handful of times. The V and J genes are TRBV5-1 and TRBJ2-5; 7 nucleotides match TRBD2. The CDR3 loop spans 15 amino acids. J was trimmed by 5 bases and V by 1 base; bases with no gene match: 8. Germline CDR1 and CDR2: SGHRS and YFSETQ. CDR3 coding DNA: TGCGCCAGCAGCTTGTTGGGCGGGAGCTCCGAGACCCAGTACTTC. Its protein is CASSLLGGSSETQYF.

This clonotype was counted many times. CDR3 residues: CASSRGLAYEQYF. The CDR3 bases are TGTGCCAGCAGCCGAGGACTAGCCTACGAGCAGTACTTC. The gene calls are TRBV7-2 and TRBJ2-7, with 7 bases that match TRBD2. J was trimmed by 2 bases and V by 5 bases; bases with no gene match: 3. The length of the CDR3 is 13 residues. Germline V lookup: CDR1 SGHTA, CDR2 FQGNSA.